Sequencing of this TCR beta chain was carried out in a study of tumor-infiltrating lymphocytes in primary liver carcinoma. The study, taken as a whole, reports: Bulk samples went unsorted, so CD4+ and CD8+ repertoires were not compared.

The input was roughly 0.5 ug total RNA; TCR beta cDNA was made from it with a constant-region primer. The TCR beta library was amplified through three nested multiplex PCR rounds in a modified ARM-PCR procedure. A C-beta reverse primer was combined with TRBV1-TRBV30 forward primers in the first two PCR rounds, and each round had approximately 9 cycles. TCRdb processed the multiplex PCR reads anew with MiXCR; each CDR3 protein has one entry. The table has approximately 330,000 distinct CDR3 sequences, 65% seen once. Of note for this clonotype: Its antigen is not known. It may be a read error: a sequence one base away is much more abundant.

Researchers drew blood RNA from unsorted whole blood and extracted germline DNA as well. The length of the CDR3 is 15 residues. V was clipped by 1 base and J by 5 bases, with 12 bases between them. The germline CDR1 and CDR2 sequences are LGHNA and YNFKEQ. The source is a man aged 40-55 years with primary liver carcinoma and hepatitis B virus infection. The chain uses TRBV4-2 and TRBJ2-1; D possibly corresponds to TRBD2 (5 bases). The sample was peripheral blood. Here the CDR3 reads CASSQGSVRDNEQFF. The CDR3 coding sequence is TGTGCCAGCAGCCAAGGGAGCGTGAGGGACAATGAGCAGTTCTTC.